The 16 T cell receptor beta chains below come from one sample, sequenced in a study of OX40 agonist ivuxolimab in advanced cancers. The repertoire was sequenced with immunoSEQ multiplex PCR; TCRdb's copy has only in-frame clones and lacks some. The table lists about 48,000 clones, about four fifths of them singletons, with about 1.1% in the top ten. Material: CD4+ or CD8+ T cells sorted from blood, obtained in a trial of the OX40 agonist ivuxolimab. The origin of the receptors is an adult with an advanced solid tumor such as melanoma, head and neck, liver or kidney cancer.

This clone has just one count. This chain connects TRBV30 to TRBJ2-7; D is uncertain. Between the trimmed V and J ends, which lost 2 bases and 4 bases, there was a span of 6 bases. The CDR3 sequence is 11 residues long. Germline V gene data show CDR1 as GTSNPN and CDR2 as SVGIG (reference sequence). Written as DNA, the CDR3 is TGTGCCTGGAGTTCGGAGTACGAGCAGTACTTC. Protein sequence: CAWSSEYEQYF.

The chain combines TRBV19 with TRBJ1-4; D possibly corresponds to TRBD1 (5 bases). Trimming shortened V by 9 bases and J by 5 bases, and 13 bases separated the two germline ends. In germline, CDR1 is LNHDA, CDR2 SQIVND (reference sequence). The CDR3 sequence is 13 residues long. DNA of the CDR3: TGTGCCAGCGGGACGGAGGGGAATGAAAAACTGTTTTTT. Its translation is CASGTEGNEKLFF.

This chain joins TRBV6-1 and TRBJ1-5; D gene uncertain. Trimming removed 9 bases from V and 7 bases from J, with 16 bases in between. Looked up from germline, CDR1 is MNHNS and CDR2 is SASEGT. This CDR3 spans 13 amino acids. CDR3 protein: CASLWTGGQPQHF. The CDR3 DNA is TGTGCCAGTCTTTGGACGGGTGGGCAGCCCCAGCATTTT.

The DNA for the CDR3 is TGCGCCAGCAGCCAAGATCTCGAGGGGCGCGAGCAGTACTTC. Encoded protein: CASSQDLEGREQYF. The chain uses TRBV4-1 and TRBJ2-7; the D call may be TRBD1 or TRBD2 (5 bases each). The CDR3 has 14 residues. Looked up from germline, CDR1 is MGHRA and CDR2 is YSYEKL. V was pared by 0 bases and J by 6 bases, with 12 bases between.

V and J are TRBV28 and TRBJ2-7; 7 bases agree with TRBD1. V was pared by 4 bases and J by 6 bases, with 3 bases of the junction left unmatched. Germline V gene sequence: CDR1 MDHEN, CDR2 SYDVKM. The length of the CDR3 is 12 residues. Here the CDR3 reads CASSSNRGEQYF. For the CDR3, the DNA is TGTGCCAGCAGTTCCAACAGGGGCGAGCAGTACTTC.

J is TRBJ2-5 and V is TRBV14, with D uncertain. This CDR3 spans 17 amino acids. The germline gives CDR1 SGHDN, CDR2 FVKESK. V was pared by 0 bases and J by 2 bases, with 16 bases between. The CDR3 loop is CASSQDLNLLGQETQYF. CDR3 coding DNA: TGTGCCAGCAGCCAAGACTTGAATTTACTGGGACAAGAGACCCAGTACTTC.

The chain links TRBV13 to TRBJ2-1, with D possibly being TRBD2 (6 bases). Germline V gives CDR1 PRHDT, CDR2 FYEKMQ (reference sequence). V shed 5 bases and J shed 7 bases, with 12 bases lying between them. The CDR3 is 13 amino acids. CDR3 loop: CASSRSEGNEQFF. The CDR3 bases are TGTGCCAGCAGCCGATCGGAGGGGAATGAGCAGTTCTTC.

The V call is TRBV6-4, the J call TRBJ2-7, with D possibly matching TRBD2 (6 bases). The CDR3 length is 11 residues. Germline lookup yields CDR1 MRHNA and CDR2 SNTAGT. V lost 6 bases, J lost 9 bases, and 12 bases lay in between. Written as DNA, the CDR3 is TGTGCCAGCAGGCCCGGAGGGGTGCAGTACTTC. This translates into CASRPGGVQYF.

The chain has TRBV6-6 and TRBJ1-5; D is ambiguous. The CDR3 contains 13 residues. V gave up 6 bases and J gave up 7 bases, with 13 bases separating them. Germline V gives CDR1 MNHNY, CDR2 SVGAGI (reference sequence). The CDR3 protein is CASSSSWAQPQHF. The CDR3 coding sequence is TGTGCCAGCAGCTCTTCATGGGCGCAGCCCCAGCATTTT.

The V and J genes are TRBV23-1 and TRBJ1-6; TRBD1 is a possible D gene (6 bases). TRBV23-1 is designated an ORF whose function remains uncertain. This CDR3 is 15 amino acids long. Trimming removed 6 bases from V and 4 bases from J, with 13 bases in between. CDR3 coding DNA: TGCGCCAGCAGCTATGAGGGGGTTTATAATTCACCCCTCCACTTT. Its protein is CASSYEGVYNSPLHF.

V gene TRBV6-5 combines with J gene TRBJ2-3; D might be TRBD2 (6 bases). The ends were cut back, 4 bases at V and 5 bases at J, with 10 bases in the middle. The CDR3 sequence is 13 residues long. In germline, CDR1 is MNHEY, CDR2 SVGAGI. The CDR3 sequence: CASSSSGRDTQYF. CDR3 nucleotides: TGTGCCAGCAGTTCCAGCGGGCGAGATACGCAGTATTTT.

This clone was detected only a few times. This chain links TRBV25-1 with TRBJ1-2, with TRBD1 as a possible D gene (6 bases). Germline V gene lookup returns CDR1 MGHDK and CDR2 SYGVNS. The CDR3 totals 16 residues. Trimming took 2 bases from V and 7 from J, leaving 20 bases between them. CDR3 coding DNA: TGTGCCAGCAGTGAAGGGGGCACCAGGGACCGATTTGGCTACACCTTC. This translates into CASSEGGTRDRFGYTF.

This chain links TRBV15 with TRBJ2-1; D possibly corresponds to TRBD1 (5 bases). The CDR3 extends over 14 amino acids. The V end was cut by 4 bases, the J end by 7 bases, with 14 bases between. CDR1 is LNHNV and CDR2 is YYDKDF in the germline V gene (reference sequence). Here the CDR3 DNA reads TGTGCCACCAGCACACGACAGTCCGGTAATGAGCAGTTCTTC. Its translation: CATSTRQSGNEQFF.

The chain couples TRBV5-1 to TRBJ1-5; D remains unclear. From germline, CDR1 is SGHRS and CDR2 YFSETQ. This CDR3 is built from 13 residues. Trimming shortened V by 0 bases and J by 7 bases, and 8 bases separated the two germline ends. CDR3 in DNA: TGCGCCAGCAGCTTGGAGGGTACGCAGCCCCAGCATTTT. It translates to CASSLEGTQPQHF.

The chain employs TRBV11-1 and TRBJ2-3; 8 bases agree with TRBD2. Germline values: CDR1 SGHAT, CDR2 FQDESV (reference sequence). The length of the CDR3 is 13 residues. V trimming: 4 bases; J trimming: 6 bases; junction bases outside the gene matches: 3. CDR3 sequence (DNA): TGTGCCAGCAGCTCATCGGGAGGGGATACGCAGTATTTT. Translating gives CASSSSGGDTQYF.

In its sample, this clone was seen once. V and J are TRBV18 and TRBJ1-1, with 7 bases aligning to TRBD1. Unmatched junction bases numbered 3, after V lost 5 bases and J lost 3 bases. The CDR3 covers 13 residues. Germline lookup yields CDR1 KGHSH and CDR2 LQKENI. CDR3 region: CASSITGDTEAFF. The CDR3, as DNA: TGTGCCAGCTCAATCACAGGGGACACTGAAGCTTTCTTT.